The 13 T cell receptor beta chains given below trace back to one sample, sequenced in a study of T cells after yellow fever vaccination. TCRdb re-called the 5' RACE reads through MiXCR, storing one row per CDR3 protein. Of some 390,000 distinct CDR3 sequences listed, around 19% are singletons. The material sequenced was PBMCs, taken before the yellow fever booster vaccination. The source of these receptors is a man younger than 35 who received the YFV17D yellow fever vaccine.

This clonotype appeared once. The chain recombines TRBV4-1 with TRBJ2-2; TRBD1 is a possible D gene (6 bases). The CDR3 is 14 amino acids. The germline V and J ends were trimmed by 5 bases and 4 bases, with 11 bases remaining between them. Germline CDR1 MGHRA, CDR2 YSYEKL. The CDR3 loop is CASSWQGPTGELFF. CDR3 coding DNA: TGCGCCAGCAGCTGGCAGGGGCCCACCGGGGAGCTGTTTTTT.

This clonotype was counted many times. The V and J genes are TRBV6-5 and TRBJ2-5; TRBD2 might be the D (6 bases). Trimming shortened V by 5 bases and J by 4 bases, and 11 bases separated the two germline ends. The CDR3 has 13 residues. Germline lookup yields CDR1 MNHEY and CDR2 SVGAGI. As DNA, the CDR3 is TGTGCCAGCAGTCCCTCGGGGGTAGAGACCCAGTACTTC. It translates to CASSPSGVETQYF.

This clonotype was detected many times. The chain carries TRBV7-2 and TRBJ2-6, with TRBD2 matching over 9 bases. Trimming cost V 5 bases and J 0 bases; bases outside gene matches: 2. CDR3 length: 16 residues. CDR1 SGHTA and CDR2 FQGNSA come from the germline V gene. CDR3 nucleotides: TGTGCCAGCAGCCGCGGGAGGGGCTCTGGGGCCAACGTCCTGACTTTC. Residues: CASSRGRGSGANVLTF.

This clonotype was counted between two and nine times. The V and J genes are TRBV4-1 and TRBJ1-1; D call uncertain. In germline, CDR1 is MGHRA, CDR2 YSYEKL. The V end lost 4 bases, the J end lost 1 base, and 7 bases lay between the germline ends. CDR3 length: 13 amino acids. The CDR3 DNA follows: TGCGCCAGCAGCCGCCCACGGAACACTGAAGCTTTCTTT. Protein sequence: CASSRPRNTEAFF.

This clonotype appeared many times. The genes are TRBV4-1 and TRBJ2-6, with unresolved D. Germline assignment: CDR1 MGHRA and CDR2 YSYEKL. The length of the CDR3 is 18 residues. The V gene lost 0 bases and the J gene lost 4 bases, with 16 bases spanning the gap. CDR3 sequence reads: CASSQDQEGSNGANVLTF. The CDR3 DNA follows: TGCGCCAGCAGCCAAGATCAGGAAGGGTCGAACGGGGCCAACGTCCTGACTTTC.

The table lists this clonotype with a few counts. The chain is built from TRBV23-1 and TRBJ1-5; no definite D call. TRBV23-1 is marked as an open reading frame, function uncertain. The V end lost 4 bases, the J end lost 0 bases, and 13 bases lay between the germline ends. The CDR3 covers 16 residues. The CDR3 DNA follows: TGCGCCAGCAGTCCCGGGAATAAAGATAGCAATCAGCCCCAGCATTTT. Translation gives CASSPGNKDSNQPQHF.

The sample holds a few counts of this clonotype. As DNA, the CDR3 is TGTGCCAGCAGCTTAATCATATTCATGAACACTGAAGCTTTCTTT. It encodes CASSLIIFMNTEAFF. The V gene is TRBV7-2, the J gene TRBJ1-1; D remains unclear. Germline V gene lookup returns CDR1 SGHTA and CDR2 FQGNSA. This CDR3 has 15 residues. V lost 2 bases to trimming and J lost 0 bases, with 10 bases between them.

CDR3 in DNA: TGCAGTGCTAGAGGTAGCGGGGGGTCAGATACGCAGTATTTT. This gives the protein CSARGSGGSDTQYF. The genes are TRBV20-1 and TRBJ2-3; 10 bases map to TRBD2. Germline V gene sequence: CDR1 DFQATT, CDR2 SNEGSKA (reference sequence). The CDR3 loop spans 14 amino acids. V trimming: 1 base; J trimming: 4 bases; junction bases outside the gene matches: 2.

This clonotype was counted a single time. The chain links TRBV7-3 to TRBJ2-2; D not certain. V lost 2 bases to trimming and J lost 4 bases, with 8 bases between them. There are 14 residues in the CDR3. From germline, CDR1 is SGHTA and CDR2 FQGTGA. The CDR3 loop reads CASSLGSTTGELFF. In DNA form, the CDR3 reads TGTGCCAGCAGCTTAGGATCCACCACCGGGGAGCTGTTTTTT.

This clonotype has a count of ten or more. This chain uses TRBV7-9 with TRBJ2-1; D uncertain. Germline values: CDR1 SEHNR, CDR2 FQNEAQ (reference sequence). V was shortened by 5 bases and J by 5 bases, with 10 bases between the two germline ends. The CDR3 is made up of 13 amino acids. Here the CDR3 reads CASSIFDNNEQFF. The CDR3 DNA reads TGTGCCAGCAGCATATTCGACAACAATGAGCAGTTCTTC.

This clonotype showed up just a few times. This rearrangement joins TRBV11-1 to TRBJ1-1; maybe TRBD1 (5 bases). This CDR3 region has 16 residues. The germline CDR1 and CDR2 sequences are SGHAT and FQDESV (reference sequence). V gave up 6 bases and J gave up 4 bases, with 21 bases separating them. The CDR3 DNA reads TGTGCCAGCAGTCCTACGGGACGGGAAGGTGGCACTGAAGCTTTCTTT. As protein: CASSPTGREGGTEAFF.

V gene TRBV15 combines with J gene TRBJ1-4; the D is unclear. Trimming stripped 5 bases from V and 9 bases from J, with 10 bases between. Germline assignment: CDR1 LNHNV and CDR2 YYDKDF (reference sequence). The CDR3 length is 12 residues. The CDR3 loop is CATSPMGKKLFF. CDR3 nucleotide sequence: TGTGCCACCAGCCCCATGGGGAAAAAACTGTTTTTT. Complete variable domain (other parts from reference TRBV15 and TRBJ1-4): DAMVIQNPRYQVTQFGKPVTLSCSQTLNHNVMYWYQQKSSQAPKLLFHYYDKDFNNEADTPDNFQSRRPNTSFCFLDIRSPGLGDTAMYLCATSPMGKKLFFGSGTQLSVL.

This clonotype has just a few counts. The CDR3 DNA reads as TGTGCCAGCTCAGGGGGCGCGGACGGAGATACGCAGTATTTT. This translates into CASSGGADGDTQYF. The chain is built from TRBV25-1 and TRBJ2-3, with TRBD1 matching over 8 bases. The CDR3 is made up of 14 amino acids. Per the germline V gene, CDR1 is MGHDK and CDR2 is SYGVNS. With V trimmed by 8 bases and J by 5 bases, 9 bases remained unmatched.